Here is one T cell receptor (beta chain) with its context. Its antigen remains unknown. Only in-frame clones appear in the TCRdb table, and some are missing; sequencing was by immunoSEQ multiplex PCR. The sample records 150,000 to 200,000 clones, 90% being singletons. These data belong to a study of T cell responses to AZD1222 COVID-19 vaccine. Trimming removed 2 bases at V and 3 bases at J, with 10 bases between. Germline CDR1 and CDR2: SEHNR and FQNEAQ (reference sequence). The CDR3 is made up of 14 amino acids. General study findings and limits: Seropositivity was recorded at baseline in only 6 or 7 AZD1222 recipients. Along spike, vaccine-associated CD4 TCRs were found throughout, with dominance at 160-218 and 743-854.

The receptor comes from an adult in good health. The starting material was peripheral blood, obtained on day 0 of AZD1222 vaccination. V gene TRBV7-9 combines with J gene TRBJ1-1, with D possibly being TRBD1 (6 bases). CDR3 DNA: TGTGCCAGCAGCTTAACGGGGGCGGACACTGAAGCTTTCTTT. It specifies CASSLTGADTEAFF. The full variable domain, completed using reference TRBV7-9 and TRBJ1-1, is DTGVSQNPRHKITKRGQNVTFRCDPISEHNRLYWYRQTLGQGPEFLTYFQNEAQLEKSRLLSDRFSAERPKGSFSTLEIQRTEQGDSAMYLCASSLTGADTEAFFGQGTRLTVV.